This T cell receptor (beta chain) was recovered during a study of T cell responses to AZD1222 COVID-19 vaccine. General study findings and limits: The study reported that nearly half of spike-specific TCRs target unmutated variant regions.

This clone was recorded only once. Its antigen is still unknown. The data were produced by immunoSEQ multiplex PCR, yet TCRdb's version contains in-frame clones alone and is incomplete. The sample yields about 120,000 clones, roughly nine tenths seen once. Germline loops: CDR1 LGHNA, CDR2 YNFKEQ. The V and J ends lost 4 bases and 7 bases respectively, with 14 bases between them. CDR3 size: 14 residues. The material was peripheral blood, obtained 28 days after the second AZD1222 dose. The sequence came from an adult who received the AZD1222 COVID-19 vaccine. The rearrangement links TRBV4-2 to TRBJ1-5, with a tentative D call TRBD1 (5 bases). CDR3 region: CASSLPGLGQPQHF. DNA of the CDR3: TGTGCCAGCAGCCTACCAGGGTTGGGACAGCCCCAGCATTTT.